This TCR beta chain derives from a study of blood T cell repertoires in COVID-19. Study overall: Acute and convalescent COVID-19 specimens originated in the United States, Italy and Spain. Sample material is recorded as cDNA or gDNA derived from T cells, B-cell-depleted T cells, or PBMCs.

With 5 bases clipped from V and 2 bases from J, the junction kept 8 bases outside the gene matches. From germline, CDR1 is KGHSH and CDR2 LQKENI. The CDR3 is 15 amino acids. Enrolment of Seattle patients took place during active infection, and they were followed longitudinally. Original handling: From reference gene primer amplification, estimates of nucleated cell counts were derived. Data came from immunoSEQ multiplex PCR; TCRdb stores just in-frame clones and leaves some out. V, J and clone size reflect that table, while D and trimming were determined from the DNA. The sample contains just over 150,000 clones, 92% of which appear only once.

This chain uses TRBV18 with TRBJ1-2, with 7 nucleotides matching TRBD1. The clonotype was recovered from a man aged 30-40 years with COVID-19, enrolled during active disease. Material for sequencing was peripheral blood. The CDR3 region is CASSARQGENYGYTF. In DNA, the CDR3 is TGTGCCAGCTCAGCTCGACAGGGTGAGAACTATGGCTACACCTTC.